This TCR beta chain appears in the sequencing data of a study of T cell changes during pregnancy in multiple sclerosis. The CDR3 loop spans 17 amino acids. Between the trimmed V and J ends, which lost 3 bases and 4 bases, there was a span of 20 bases. The germline V gene has CDR1 SEHNR and CDR2 FQNEAQ (reference sequence). TCRdb's table, derived via immunoSEQ multiplex PCR, lists solely in-frame clones and lacks some. The table shows about 33,000 clones, with 91% occurring only once. This TCR derives from a female donor in good health, enrolled as a control in a pregnancy study. This chain connects TRBV7-9 to TRBJ2-3; maybe TRBD2 (6 bases). Sequencing was performed on CD4+ T cells from peripheral blood mononuclear cells, taken in the third trimester of pregnancy. CDR3 in amino acids: CASSLGSSDLLSDTQYF. The CDR3 region has the DNA TGTGCCAGCAGCTTGGGGTCTAGCGATCTCCTTTCAGATACGCAGTATTTT.